These 31 T cell receptor beta chains were sequenced from one sample in a study of shared clonotypes between healthy human individuals. TCRdb's table, derived via immunoSEQ multiplex PCR, lists solely in-frame clones and lacks some. Altogether 2 million to 2.5 million clones are present, around 93% being singletons, with the ten largest covering 0.3% to 0.4%. The sequencing input was naive CD4+ T cells from PBMCs. The subset here: CD45RA+ positively selected. These receptors originate from a man between 18 and 35 years old in good health. Some clones in this sample may be carry-over from other donors' samples.

The chain is built from TRBV6-1 and TRBJ2-7, with TRBD2 matching over 10 bases. Germline-derived CDR1 and CDR2 are MNHNS and SASEGT. This CDR3 region has 17 residues. J was trimmed by 4 bases and V by 0 bases; bases with no gene match: 9. The CDR3 sequence is CASSEARGGLARYEQYF. DNA of the CDR3: TGTGCCAGCAGTGAAGCGAGGGGGGGACTAGCGAGATACGAGCAGTACTTC.

The chain uses TRBV28 and TRBJ1-6; unclear D gene. The CDR3 is made up of 15 amino acids. Germline V CDR1 and CDR2: MDHEN, SYDVKM. The germline V and J ends were trimmed by 3 bases and 10 bases, with 16 bases remaining between them. Here the CDR3 DNA reads TGTGCCAGCAGTTTCGGGTGGAGTGTGCGGTCACCCCTCCACTTT. It specifies CASSFGWSVRSPLHF.

The rearrangement joins TRBV28 to TRBJ2-1; 7 nucleotides line up with TRBD1. The V gene's germline CDR1 is MDHEN and CDR2 SYDVKM. V dropped 8 bases and J dropped 9; count of bases not matched to a gene: 13. This CDR3 contains 14 residues. The CDR3 protein is CASEGQPALSEQFF. The CDR3 DNA reads as TGTGCCAGCGAGGGACAGCCCGCTTTAAGTGAGCAGTTCTTC. The full variable domain, with the rest looked up from reference TRBV28 and TRBJ2-1, is DVKVTQSSRYLVKRTGEKVFLECVQDMDHENMFWYRQDPGLGLRLIYFSYDVKMKEKGDIPEGYSVSREKKERFSLILESASTNQTSMYLCASEGQPALSEQFFGPGTRLTVL.

The chain combines TRBV7-2 with TRBJ1-5, with TRBD1 matching 11 bases. V lost 5 bases to trimming and J lost 3 bases; unmatched junction nucleotides: 6. Germline assignment: CDR1 SGHTA and CDR2 FQGNSA. CDR3 size: 16 residues. The CDR3 spells CASSLGTGGDNQPQHF. CDR3 coding DNA: TGTGCCAGCAGCCTAGGGACAGGGGGTGACAATCAGCCCCAGCATTTT.

This chain uses TRBV4-2 with TRBJ2-5, with TRBD2 identical over 9 bases. Germline V CDR1 and CDR2: LGHNA, YNFKEQ. Trimming at V came to 1 base and at J to 0 bases, leaving 3 bases not matched to a gene. This CDR3 is 16 amino acids long. The CDR3 sequence is CASSQVAGAYQETQYF. Here the CDR3 DNA reads TGTGCCAGCAGCCAAGTAGCGGGAGCGTACCAAGAGACCCAGTACTTC.

The rearrangement links TRBV28 to TRBJ1-4; 8 bases are a match to TRBD1. J was trimmed by 5 bases and V by 7 bases; bases with no gene match: 12. Germline V gene sequence: CDR1 MDHEN, CDR2 SYDVKM. This CDR3 is 16 amino acids long. CDR3 in DNA: TGTGCCAGCACAAGCCCACCGGGACAGGAGAATGAAAAACTGTTTTTT. The encoded protein is CASTSPPGQENEKLFF.

This chain connects TRBV28 to TRBJ1-1; a possible D gene is TRBD1 (5 bases). V lost 2 bases and J lost 8, with 15 bases in between. This CDR3 contains 14 residues. In germline, CDR1 is MDHEN, CDR2 SYDVKM. The CDR3 region has the DNA TGTGCCAGCAGTTTACGAAACCGACAGTACGAAGCTTTCTTT. Amino acid sequence: CASSLRNRQYEAFF.

The V call is TRBV28, the J call TRBJ2-7, with 7 bases identical to TRBD2. V shed 6 bases and J 4 bases; nucleotides not matched to a gene: 9. The CDR3 covers 14 residues. In germline, CDR1 is MDHEN, CDR2 SYDVKM. The CDR3 DNA reads as TGTGCCAGCAGCACCGGGACTACCAAGTACGAGCAGTACTTC. Amino acid sequence: CASSTGTTKYEQYF.

This sequence joins TRBV5-1 and TRBJ2-6; D remains ambiguous. Looked up from germline, CDR1 is SGHRS and CDR2 is YFSETQ. The CDR3 is 20 amino acids. V was cut by 3 bases and J by 0 bases, with 22 bases left in between. The CDR3 nucleotides read TGCGCCAGCAGCTGGTCCCCCTCGGCATTATCCAGCTCTGGGGCCAACGTCCTGACTTTC. Its translation: CASSWSPSALSSSGANVLTF.

V usage is TRBV7-3 and J usage is TRBJ2-1; TRBD1 is a possible D gene (5 bases). This CDR3 has 13 amino acids. The ends were cut back, 2 bases at V and 6 bases at J, with 8 bases in the middle. Germline lookup yields CDR1 SGHTA and CDR2 FQGTGA. The CDR3 here is CASSLPGINEQFF. The CDR3, as DNA: TGTGCCAGCAGCTTACCAGGGATCAATGAGCAGTTCTTC.

V usage is TRBV15 and J usage is TRBJ2-2; D uncertain. CDR1 and CDR2 from the germline V gene are LNHNV and YYDKDF (reference sequence). V gave up 0 bases and J gave up 4 bases, with 12 bases separating them. The CDR3 is made up of 16 amino acids. CDR3 coding DNA: TGTGCCACCAGCAGAGATCAAAGCCAACCCACCGGGGAGCTGTTTTTT. Translating it yields CATSRDQSQPTGELFF.

The chain couples TRBV5-1 to TRBJ2-1; 14 bases line up with TRBD2. The junction had 8 bases not matched to a gene; V was cut back by 4 bases and J by 8 bases. Germline CDR1 and CDR2: SGHRS and YFSETQ. The CDR3 spans 16 residues. The CDR3 sequence: CASSPGTSGRGDEQFF. DNA of the CDR3: TGCGCCAGCAGCCCCGGGACTAGCGGGAGAGGGGATGAGCAGTTCTTC.

A word on this clone: One end of the junction varies from germline; a read error may be responsible. The rearrangement uses TRBV10-3 and TRBJ2-7, with D perhaps TRBD1 (9 bases). The CDR3 has 16 amino acids. Germline V gives CDR1 ENHRY, CDR2 SYGVKD. The CDR3 loop reads CAISDPNSGTGYQNMF. DNA of the CDR3: TGTGCCATCAGTGACCCGAATAGCGGGACAGGGTATCAGAATATGTTC.

V and J are TRBV5-1 and TRBJ2-5, with D possibly called TRBD1 or TRBD2 (5 bases each). Germline lookup yields CDR1 SGHRS and CDR2 YFSETQ. This CDR3 spans 14 amino acids. V lost 4 bases and J lost 2, with 12 bases in between. CDR3 bases: TGCGCCAGCAGCCCCTACGGGACGCAAGAGACCCAGTACTTC. Translating gives CASSPYGTQETQYF.

CDR3 DNA sequence: TGTGCCAGCAGTGCTCTAGCGGCATCCTACAATGAGCAGTTCTTC. Its translation: CASSALAASYNEQFF. The chain carries TRBV6-5 and TRBJ2-1; 7 bases are a match to TRBD2. This CDR3 has 15 amino acids. V lost 5 bases, J lost 1 base, and 5 bases stayed unmatched. Germline V gene sequence: CDR1 MNHEY, CDR2 SVGAGI.

V usage is TRBV9 and J usage is TRBJ1-3; 8 nucleotides match TRBD1. Germline-derived CDR1 and CDR2 are SGDLS and YYNGEE. The CDR3 has 15 amino acids. J was trimmed by 2 bases and V by 3 bases; bases with no gene match: 4. The CDR3 is CASSDQGATGNTIYF. CDR3 coding DNA: TGTGCCAGCAGCGATCAGGGGGCGACTGGAAACACCATATATTTT.

Regarding this clone: The same CDR3 arises from other DNA sequences in this sample as well. The chain carries TRBV5-1 and TRBJ2-1; 7 nucleotides align to TRBD1. CDR3 length: 15 residues. The junction had 6 bases not matched to a gene; V was cut back by 0 bases and J by 6 bases. Germline CDR1 and CDR2: SGHRS and YFSETQ. The CDR3 nucleotides read TGCGCCAGCAGCTTGGGACAGGGCCTCGGCAATGAGCAGTTCTTC. As protein: CASSLGQGLGNEQFF. Full variable domain (remainder filled in from reference TRBV5-1 and TRBJ2-1): KAGVTQTPRYLIKTRGQQVTLSCSPISGHRSVSWYQQTPGQGLQFLFEYFSETQRNKGNFPGRFSGRQFSNSRSEMNVSTLELGDSALYLCASSLGQGLGNEQFFGPGTRLTVL.

The chain carries TRBV30 and TRBJ1-3; D remains unclear. Trimming removed 1 base at V and 0 bases at J, with 7 bases between. The CDR3 has 14 amino acids. From germline, CDR1 is GTSNPN and CDR2 SVGIG (reference sequence). This chain's CDR3 is CAWSENFSGNTIYF. Here the CDR3 DNA reads TGTGCCTGGAGTGAGAACTTCTCTGGAAACACCATATATTTT.

DNA of the CDR3: TGTGCCAGCAGCCCGACAGGGTTCAGGAATGAGCAGTTCTTC. This encodes CASSPTGFRNEQFF. This chain uses TRBV7-3 with TRBJ2-1; 7 bases are a match to TRBD1. Germline V lookup: CDR1 SGHTA, CDR2 FQGTGA. With 5 bases clipped from V and 7 bases from J, the junction kept 8 bases outside the gene matches. The CDR3 length is 14 residues.

The sample holds a few counts of this clone. The chain combines TRBV6-6 with TRBJ2-1; D unresolved. Trimming took 5 bases from V and 8 from J, leaving 7 bases between them. Germline CDR1 is MNHNY and CDR2 is SVGAGI (reference sequence). CDR3 size: 11 residues. The CDR3 coding sequence is TGTGCCAGCAGTCGGATGGATGAGCAGTTCTTC. As protein: CASSRMDEQFF.

The V gene is TRBV6-1, the J gene TRBJ1-2; no reliable D call. V lost 5 bases and J lost 4, with 14 bases in between. From germline, CDR1 is MNHNS and CDR2 SASEGT. The CDR3 runs 14 residues. The CDR3 reads CASSWAGGGYGYTF. CDR3 in DNA: TGTGCCAGCAGTTGGGCAGGAGGAGGCTATGGCTACACCTTC.

The chain links TRBV10-3 to TRBJ2-1; 9 bases map to TRBD2. Germline V lookup: CDR1 ENHRY, CDR2 SYGVKD. The CDR3 has 15 residues. V shed 4 bases and J 7 bases; nucleotides not matched to a gene: 8. CDR3 DNA sequence: TGTGCCATCAGTGCGGCGGGGGGGCTGGGGAATGAGCAGTTCTTC. It specifies CAISAAGGLGNEQFF.

The chain carries TRBV5-1 and TRBJ2-2, with D hard to call. The CDR3 is 12 amino acids. Germline CDR1 reads SGHRS; CDR2 reads YFSETQ. V was shortened by 3 bases and J by 7 bases, with 7 bases between the two germline ends. The CDR3 here is CASSSENGELFF. In nucleotides, the CDR3 is TGCGCCAGCAGCTCAGAGAACGGGGAGCTGTTTTTT.

The J gene is TRBJ1-2, the V gene TRBV6-1, with a tentative D call TRBD1 (6 bases). Trimming left V 8 bases short and J 3 bases short, with 13 bases between. Germline loops: CDR1 MNHNS, CDR2 SASEGT. The CDR3 is made up of 13 amino acids. The CDR3 region is CASGMGGDYGYTF. The CDR3 nucleotides are TGTGCCAGCGGAATGGGGGGCGACTATGGCTACACCTTC.

This chain links TRBV7-2 with TRBJ1-1, with D unclear. The CDR3 consists of 13 residues. V lost 5 bases, J lost 3 bases, and 10 bases lay in between. Germline assignment: CDR1 SGHTA and CDR2 FQGNSA. The CDR3, as DNA: TGTGCCAGCAGCGTCGCCCGGGACACTGAAGCTTTCTTT. Translation gives CASSVARDTEAFF.

V and J are TRBV18 and TRBJ1-1; no reliable D call. CDR1 and CDR2 from the germline V gene are KGHSH and LQKENI. Trimming cost V 5 bases and J 0 bases, with 13 bases left between them. This CDR3 has 15 residues. Here the CDR3 DNA reads TGTGCCAGCTCAAGCGGGAGCGCCCTGAACACTGAAGCTTTCTTT. Its translation: CASSSGSALNTEAFF.

The chain recombines TRBV18 with TRBJ2-7, with 12 bases fitting TRBD1. CDR1 is KGHSH and CDR2 is LQKENI in the germline V gene. This CDR3 comprises 14 residues. V shed 3 bases and J 6 bases; nucleotides not matched to a gene: 3. The CDR3 DNA is TGTGCCAGCTCACCGGGGGACAGGGGGCTCGAGCAGTACTTC. Translated, it gives CASSPGDRGLEQYF. The variable domain in full, with the rest retrieved from reference TRBV18 and TRBJ2-7, is NAGVMQNPRHLVRRRGQEARLRCSPMKGHSHVYWYRQLPEEGLKFMVYLQKENIIDESGMPKERFSAEFPKEGPSILRIQQVVRGDSAAYFCASSPGDRGLEQYFGPGTRLTVT.

The chain combines TRBV11-2 with TRBJ2-1; D may be TRBD2 (6 bases). The germline V gene has CDR1 SGHAT and CDR2 FQNNGV. V lost 6 bases to trimming and J lost 1 base, with 13 bases between them. CDR3 length: 15 amino acids. The CDR3 DNA reads TGTGCCAGCAGGTTAAGCGGGTTTTCCTACAATGAGCAGTTCTTC. Its protein is CASRLSGFSYNEQFF.

This chain links TRBV9 with TRBJ2-2; TRBD2 agrees at 7 bases. There are 15 residues in the CDR3. The ends lost 4 bases at V and 2 bases at J; junction bases unmatched: 5. Germline V gene sequence: CDR1 SGDLS, CDR2 YYNGEE. CDR3 in amino acids: CASSPRDYNTGELFF. The CDR3 DNA reads TGTGCCAGCAGCCCCCGGGACTATAACACCGGGGAGCTGTTTTTT.

This clone was detected once. The rearrangement uses TRBV6-5 and TRBJ2-7; a weak D match, TRBD1 (6 bases). V was cut by 2 bases and J by 4 bases, with 12 bases left in between. This CDR3 spans 14 amino acids. CDR1 is MNHEY and CDR2 is SVGAGI in the germline V gene. DNA of the CDR3: TGTGCCAGCAGTTACCTGGGACACGGTTACGAGCAGTACTTC. This gives the protein CASSYLGHGYEQYF.

The CDR3 loop is CASNNPGLAGYRDSNYEQYF. The CDR3 coding sequence is TGTGCCAGCAACAATCCGGGGCTAGCGGGTTATCGGGATAGCAACTACGAGCAGTACTTC. This chain connects TRBV7-8 to TRBJ2-7; 8 bases match TRBD2. J was trimmed by 3 bases and V by 7 bases; bases with no gene match: 26. The germline V gene has CDR1 SGHVS and CDR2 FQNEAQ. The CDR3 has 20 amino acids.